The 26 T cell receptor beta chains listed next were all sequenced from one sample in a study of blood T cell repertoires in COVID-19. Here immunoSEQ multiplex PCR was the method, and the copy in TCRdb shows in-frame clones only, minus some. The sample includes about 110,000 clones, about 85% seen only once; the top ten take approximately 2.1%. Sequencing was carried out using peripheral blood. These receptors were obtained from a human donor in a cohort sampled during active COVID-19.

The CDR3, as DNA: TGCAGCGTTGAGCCAGGCCGGACTATAGATGAGCAGTTCTTC. Its translation is CSVEPGRTIDEQFF. V is TRBV29-1 and J is TRBJ2-1, with a tentative D call TRBD2 (6 bases). V lost 3 bases and J lost 8, with 17 bases in between. Germline V lookup: CDR1 SQVTM, CDR2 ANQGSEA. This CDR3 is built from 14 residues.

This chain links TRBV4-1 with TRBJ2-1, with 9 positions matching TRBD1. Germline V gene sequence: CDR1 MGHRA, CDR2 YSYEKL. Losses at the gene ends were 2 bases for V and 3 bases for J; bases not matched to a gene: 5. This CDR3 is built from 16 residues. The DNA of the CDR3 is TGCGCCAGCAGCCAACACAGGGGGCAACTCTACAATGAGCAGTTCTTC. Encoded protein: CASSQHRGQLYNEQFF.

The chain recombines TRBV6-4 with TRBJ1-1; D not resolved. Germline V gene sequence: CDR1 MRHNA, CDR2 SNTAGT. The CDR3 covers 14 residues. V dropped 3 bases and J dropped 7 bases, with 15 bases sitting between them. The DNA for the CDR3 is TGTGCCAGCAGTGAAGGTCCCCTAGGAGGTGAAGCTTTCTTT. Protein product: CASSEGPLGGEAFF.

This clone is a singleton in its sample. The CDR3 DNA reads TGTGCCAGCAGTCCCCCGACAGGGCGAGAGTACTTC. It translates to CASSPPTGREYF. V and J are TRBV28 and TRBJ2-4; the match to TRBD1 covers 7 bases. Germline V lookup: CDR1 MDHEN, CDR2 SYDVKM. V lost 5 bases, J lost 14 bases, and 9 bases stayed unmatched. The CDR3 length is 12 residues. The full variable domain, with the rest looked up from reference TRBV28 and TRBJ2-4, is DVKVTQSSRYLVKRTGEKVFLECVQDMDHENMFWYRQDPGLGLRLIYFSYDVKMKEKGDIPEGYSVSREKKERFSLILESASTNQTSMYLCASSPPTGREYFGAGTRLSVL.

The table lists this clone with a count of one. The chain combines TRBV9 with TRBJ1-1, with D perhaps TRBD1 (6 bases). The CDR3 has 13 amino acids. Germline-derived CDR1 and CDR2 are SGDLS and YYNGEE. Trimming shortened V by 3 bases and J by 11 bases, and 17 bases separated the two germline ends. As DNA, the CDR3 is TGTGCCAGCAGCGCGCCCGGGGACATTCGGGCTTTCTTT. It is translated as CASSAPGDIRAFF.

The gene calls are TRBV3-1 (or the pseudogene TRBV3-2) and TRBJ1-6; TRBD1 matches 10 bases. Germline CDR1 is LGHDT and CDR2 is YNNKEL (reference sequence). This CDR3 comprises 13 residues. V trimming: 4 bases; J trimming: 11 bases; junction bases outside the gene matches: 2. CDR3 nucleotide sequence: TGTGCCAGCAGCCCGGGACAGGGGACACCCCTCCACTTT. As protein: CASSPGQGTPLHF.

This sequence joins TRBV3-1 (or the pseudogene TRBV3-2) and TRBJ1-1; 7 bases map to TRBD1. After removal of 3 bases from V and 10 bases from J, the junction contained 11 bases not matched to a gene. Germline V gene sequence: CDR1 LGHDT, CDR2 YNNKEL (reference sequence). This CDR3 comprises 14 residues. The CDR3 sequence: CASSQLDKGAGAFF. The CDR3 DNA reads TGTGCCAGCAGCCAGTTGGACAAGGGGGCGGGAGCTTTCTTT.

The chain recombines TRBV6-6 with TRBJ2-1; maybe TRBD1 (5 bases). Germline loops: CDR1 MNHNY, CDR2 SVGAGI (reference sequence). V was clipped by 8 bases and J by 4 bases, with 12 bases between them. This CDR3 has 13 amino acids. CDR3: CASWAGRYNEQFF. The CDR3 DNA follows: TGTGCCAGCTGGGCAGGGCGGTACAATGAGCAGTTCTTC.

The chain uses TRBV6-2 or TRBV6-3 and TRBJ2-1; no clear D gene. Trimming took off 0 bases at V and 9 bases at J, with 12 bases between the two ends. The V gene's germline CDR1 is MNHEY and CDR2 SVGEGT. This CDR3 contains 14 residues. In nucleotides, the CDR3 is TGTGCCAGCAGTTACTCAGTAGCCACGGGTGAGCAGTTCTTC. It specifies CASSYSVATGEQFF.

This chain links TRBV4-3 with TRBJ1-5, with D possibly matching TRBD1 (5 bases). The CDR3 runs to 15 residues. Trimming removed 0 bases at V and 9 bases at J, with 15 bases between. CDR1 and CDR2 from the germline V gene are LGHNA and YSLEER. The DNA of the CDR3 is TGCGCCAGCAGCCAAGACCGGGTGGGGGGTTGGCCCCAGCATTTT. It yields the protein CASSQDRVGGWPQHF.

The sample holds one count of this clone. The CDR3: CASSSSDRTSPLHF. In DNA form, the CDR3 reads TGTGCCAGCAGTTCCTCGGACAGAACTTCACCCCTCCACTTT. This rearrangement joins TRBV27 to TRBJ1-6; D is possibly TRBD1 (6 bases). The germline V gene has CDR1 MNHEY and CDR2 SMNVEV (reference sequence). This CDR3 contains 14 residues. V lost 4 bases and J 9 bases, leaving 13 bases between the germline ends.

The table lists this clone with many counts. Here the CDR3 reads CATSHSPNQPQHF. The CDR3 coding sequence is TGTGCCACCAGCCATTCCCCCAATCAGCCCCAGCATTTT. The chain employs TRBV15 and TRBJ1-5; no definite D call. Trimming took off 5 bases at V and 3 bases at J, with 8 bases between the two ends. Germline loops: CDR1 LNHNV, CDR2 YYDKDF (reference sequence). The length of the CDR3 is 13 residues.

The chain carries TRBV27 and TRBJ1-1; weak D call: TRBD1 (6 bases). V lost 6 bases to trimming and J lost 11 bases, with 19 bases between them. This CDR3 is built from 13 residues. Per the germline V gene, CDR1 is MNHEY and CDR2 is SMNVEV (reference sequence). The CDR3 sequence is CASSLARQAAAFF. As DNA, the CDR3 is TGTGCCAGCAGCTTAGCTCGACAGGCGGCCGCTTTCTTT.

The genes are TRBV6-2 or TRBV6-3 and TRBJ2-1; a weak D match, TRBD1 (7 bases). The germline V gene encodes CDR1 MNHEY and CDR2 SVGEGT. V was trimmed by 4 bases and J by 1 base, leaving 8 bases between them. This CDR3 spans 14 amino acids. The CDR3 loop is CASSSGGSYNEQFF. In DNA form, the CDR3 reads TGTGCCAGCAGTTCAGGGGGGTCCTACAATGAGCAGTTCTTC.

This clone was observed at least ten times. DNA for the CDR3: TGTGCCAGCAGCTTAGAGGTAGCGGGAGGGAAGACAAATGAGCAGTTCTTC. Encoded protein: CASSLEVAGGKTNEQFF. The chain carries TRBV5-4 and TRBJ2-1; 11 nucleotides line up with TRBD2. With 2 bases clipped from V and 7 bases from J, the junction kept 11 bases outside the gene matches. This CDR3 comprises 17 residues. Germline V gives CDR1 SGHNT, CDR2 YYREEE (reference sequence).

The V gene is TRBV3-1 (or the pseudogene TRBV3-2), the J gene TRBJ2-2; the D is unclear. Germline V gives CDR1 LGHDT, CDR2 YNNKEL (reference sequence). The length of the CDR3 is 13 residues. Trimming took off 4 bases at V and 2 bases at J, with 5 bases between the two ends. The CDR3 DNA reads as TGTGCCAGCAGCCCCCTTAACACCGGGGAGCTGTTTTTT. Its protein is CASSPLNTGELFF.

The chain is built from TRBV9 and TRBJ2-4; perhaps TRBD2 as D (5 bases). Germline V CDR1 and CDR2: SGDLS, YYNGEE. The V end was cut by 0 bases, the J end by 5 bases, with 6 bases between. This CDR3 is built from 13 residues. CDR3: CASSVGGENIQYF. CDR3 coding DNA: TGTGCCAGCAGCGTAGGGGGAGAAAACATTCAGTACTTC. The whole variable domain, filled in from reference TRBV9 and TRBJ2-4, reads DSGVTQTPKHLITATGQRVTLRCSPRSGDLSVYWYQQSLDQGLQFLIQYYNGEERAKGNILERFSAQQFPDLHSELNLSSLELGDSALYFCASSVGGENIQYFGAGTRLSVL.

The chain is built from TRBV24-1 and TRBJ1-4; D may be TRBD1 (5 bases). The germline V and J ends were trimmed by 4 bases and 7 bases, with 15 bases remaining between them. The CDR3 runs to 15 residues. Germline V gene lookup returns CDR1 KGHDR and CDR2 SFDVKD. The CDR3 sequence is CATSEPTGGGEKLFF. DNA for the CDR3: TGTGCCACCAGTGAGCCGACGGGCGGGGGTGAAAAACTGTTTTTT.

V is TRBV5-1 and J is TRBJ2-3; 7 nucleotides match TRBD2. V dropped 3 bases and J dropped 0; count of bases not matched to a gene: 4. CDR1 and CDR2 from the germline V gene are SGHRS and YFSETQ. This CDR3 has 15 residues. The CDR3 spells CASSSIAGSTDTQYF. The DNA for the CDR3 is TGCGCCAGCAGCTCTATAGCGGGTAGCACAGATACGCAGTATTTT.

A single count supports this clone. The V gene is TRBV18, the J gene TRBJ1-2, with 9 bases fitting TRBD1. The CDR3 runs to 14 residues. V was pared by 6 bases and J by 2 bases, with 4 bases of the junction left unmatched. Germline CDR1 reads KGHSH; CDR2 reads LQKENI. Here the CDR3 reads CASSEGQGNYGYTF. As DNA, the CDR3 is TGTGCCAGCTCGGAGGGACAGGGAAACTATGGCTACACCTTC.

This chain links TRBV7-7 with TRBJ1-5, with D maybe TRBD1 (5 bases). CDR1 is SSHAT and CDR2 is FNYEAQ in the germline V gene (reference sequence). V was cut by 5 bases and J by 0 bases, with 17 bases left in between. The CDR3 runs 17 residues. This chain's CDR3 is CASSHTWTKYSNQPQHF. The CDR3 nucleotides are TGTGCCAGCAGCCATACCTGGACAAAATATAGCAATCAGCCCCAGCATTTT.

The chain combines TRBV13 with TRBJ2-1; no clear D. Trimming stripped 5 bases from V and 2 bases from J, with 4 bases between. The V gene's germline CDR1 is PRHDT and CDR2 FYEKMQ (reference sequence). This CDR3 is built from 12 residues. The CDR3 spells CASSPTYNEQFF. The CDR3, as DNA: TGTGCCAGCAGCCCTACCTACAATGAGCAGTTCTTC.

CDR3 in DNA: TGTGCCAGTAGTCGGACAGGCGGCACAGATACGCAGTATTTT. Its protein product is CASSRTGGTDTQYF. This chain connects TRBV19 to TRBJ2-3, with 7 bases lining up with TRBD1. Germline loops: CDR1 LNHDA, CDR2 SQIVND (reference sequence). Trimming removed 5 bases from V and 1 base from J; junction bases left unmatched: 3. The CDR3 extends over 14 amino acids.

A single count supports this clone. This sequence joins TRBV7-2 and TRBJ2-7; D not resolved. V was shortened by 2 bases and J by 4 bases, with 12 bases between the two germline ends. The CDR3 totals 14 residues. Germline V CDR1 and CDR2: SGHTA, FQGNSA. In DNA form, the CDR3 reads TGTGCCAGCAGCTTACTGGGCAGCACATACGAGCAGTACTTC. This gives the protein CASSLLGSTYEQYF. Looking up the rest from reference TRBV7-2 and TRBJ2-7 gives the full variable domain: GAGVSQSPSNKVTEKGKDVELRCDPISGHTALYWYRQSLGQGLEFLIYFQGNSAPDKSGLPSDRFSAERTGGSVSTLTIQRTQQEDSAVYLCASSLLGSTYEQYFGPGTRLTVT.

This clone has only a few counts. The rearrangement uses TRBV4-2 and TRBJ2-7, with 8 positions matching TRBD2. The CDR3 totals 15 residues. The germline V gene encodes CDR1 LGHNA and CDR2 YNFKEQ. Trimming at V came to 2 bases and at J to 0 bases, leaving 3 bases not matched to a gene. DNA of the CDR3: TGTGCCAGCAGCCAAACTAGCGGCAACTCCTACGAGCAGTACTTC. Translation gives CASSQTSGNSYEQYF.

The chain carries TRBV30 and TRBJ1-5; D remains unclear. Between the trimmed V and J ends, which lost 0 bases and 0 bases, there was a span of 9 bases. Per the germline V gene, CDR1 is GTSNPN and CDR2 is SVGIG (reference sequence). The CDR3 has 15 residues. Here the CDR3 DNA reads TGTGCCTGGAGTGTATCCACCTATAGCAATCAGCCCCAGCATTTT. Protein: CAWSVSTYSNQPQHF.